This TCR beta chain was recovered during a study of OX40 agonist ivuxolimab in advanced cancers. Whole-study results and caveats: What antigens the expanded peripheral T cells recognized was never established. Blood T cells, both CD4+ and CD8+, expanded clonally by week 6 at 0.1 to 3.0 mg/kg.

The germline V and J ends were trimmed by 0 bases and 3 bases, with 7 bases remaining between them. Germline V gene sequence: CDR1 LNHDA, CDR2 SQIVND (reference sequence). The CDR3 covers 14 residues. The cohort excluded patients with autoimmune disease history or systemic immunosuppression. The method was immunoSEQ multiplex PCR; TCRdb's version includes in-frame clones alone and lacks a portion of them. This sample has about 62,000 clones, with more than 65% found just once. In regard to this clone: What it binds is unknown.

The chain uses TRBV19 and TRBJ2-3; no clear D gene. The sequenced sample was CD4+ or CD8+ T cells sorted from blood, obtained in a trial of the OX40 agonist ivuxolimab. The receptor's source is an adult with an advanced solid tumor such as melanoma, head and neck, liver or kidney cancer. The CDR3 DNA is TGTGCCAGTAGTATAGATTCGGCTACAGATACGCAGTATTTT. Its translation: CASSIDSATDTQYF.